This T cell receptor beta chain was recorded in a study of OX40 agonist ivuxolimab in advanced cancers. Method: immunoSEQ multiplex PCR; TCRdb's copy keeps in-frame clones and lacks some. Of around 83,000 clones listed, approximately 84% were seen once; the top ten hold approximately 7%. Germline V gene data show CDR1 as SGHRS and CDR2 as YFSETQ. There are 17 residues in the CDR3. Trimming removed 1 base from V and 3 bases from J; junction bases left unmatched: 8. The sample consisted of CD4+ or CD8+ T cells sorted from blood, taken in a trial of the OX40 agonist ivuxolimab. This clonotype originated in an adult with an advanced solid tumor such as melanoma, head and neck, liver or kidney cancer. This chain uses TRBV5-1 with TRBJ2-2; 8 nucleotides align to TRBD2. The CDR3 DNA reads as TGCGCCAGCAGCTTGAGTGGCGCGGGGGGTCACACCGGGGAGCTGTTTTTT. Protein product: CASSLSGAGGHTGELFF.